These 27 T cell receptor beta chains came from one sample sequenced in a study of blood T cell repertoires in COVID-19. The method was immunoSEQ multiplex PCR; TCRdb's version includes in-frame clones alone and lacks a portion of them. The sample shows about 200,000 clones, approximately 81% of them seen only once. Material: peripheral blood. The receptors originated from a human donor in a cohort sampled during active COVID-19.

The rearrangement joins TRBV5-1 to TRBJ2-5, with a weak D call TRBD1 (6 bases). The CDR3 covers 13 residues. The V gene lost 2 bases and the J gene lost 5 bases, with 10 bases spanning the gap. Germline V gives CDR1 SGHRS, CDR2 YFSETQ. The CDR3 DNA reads TGCGCCAGCAGCTTACAGGGAAGCGAGACCCAGTACTTC. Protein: CASSLQGSETQYF.

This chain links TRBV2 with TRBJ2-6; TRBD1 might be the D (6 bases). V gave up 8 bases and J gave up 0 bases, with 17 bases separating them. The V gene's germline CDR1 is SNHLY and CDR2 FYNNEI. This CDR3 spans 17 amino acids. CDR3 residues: CASAGPLGGSGANVLTF. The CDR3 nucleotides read TGTGCCAGCGCCGGGCCCTTAGGGGGCTCTGGGGCCAACGTCCTGACTTTC.

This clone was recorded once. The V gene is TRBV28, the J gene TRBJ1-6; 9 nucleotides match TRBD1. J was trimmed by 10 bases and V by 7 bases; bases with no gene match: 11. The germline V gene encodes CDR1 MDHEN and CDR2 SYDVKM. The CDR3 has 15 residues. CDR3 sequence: CASTPGQGLRSPLHF. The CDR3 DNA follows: TGTGCCAGCACTCCCGGACAGGGGCTGCGGTCACCCCTCCACTTT.

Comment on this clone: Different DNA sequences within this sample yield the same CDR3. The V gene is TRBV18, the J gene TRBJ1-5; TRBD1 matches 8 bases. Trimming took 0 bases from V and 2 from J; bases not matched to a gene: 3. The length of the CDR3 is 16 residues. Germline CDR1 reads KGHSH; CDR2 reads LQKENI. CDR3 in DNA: TGTGCCAGCTCACCACCAGGGACAGGCCGCAATCAGCCCCAGCATTTT. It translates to CASSPPGTGRNQPQHF.

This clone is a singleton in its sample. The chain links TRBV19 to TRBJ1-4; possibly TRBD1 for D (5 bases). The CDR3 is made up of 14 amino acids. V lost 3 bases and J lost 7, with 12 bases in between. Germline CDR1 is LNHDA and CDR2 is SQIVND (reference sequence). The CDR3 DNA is TGTGCCAGTAGTATCGTACAGCAGGGTGAAAAACTGTTTTTT. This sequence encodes CASSIVQQGEKLFF.

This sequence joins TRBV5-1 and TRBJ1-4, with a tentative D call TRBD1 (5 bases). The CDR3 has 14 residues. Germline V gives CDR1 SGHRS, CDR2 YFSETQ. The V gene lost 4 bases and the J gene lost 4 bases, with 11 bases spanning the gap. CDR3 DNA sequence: TGCGCCAGCAGCGTGCAGGGCCTTAATGAAAAACTGTTTTTT. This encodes CASSVQGLNEKLFF.

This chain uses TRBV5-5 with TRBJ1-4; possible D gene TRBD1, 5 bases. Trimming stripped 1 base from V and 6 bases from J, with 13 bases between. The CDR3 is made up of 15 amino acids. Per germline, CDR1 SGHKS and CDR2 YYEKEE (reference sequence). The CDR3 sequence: CASSLRGEGDEKLFF. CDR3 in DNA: TGTGCCAGCAGCTTGAGAGGGGAGGGTGATGAAAAACTGTTTTTT.

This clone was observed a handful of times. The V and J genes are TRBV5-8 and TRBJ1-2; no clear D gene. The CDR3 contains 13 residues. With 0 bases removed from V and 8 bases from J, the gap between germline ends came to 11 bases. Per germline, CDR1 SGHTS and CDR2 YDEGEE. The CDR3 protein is CASSLVGSLGYTF. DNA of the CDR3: TGTGCCAGCAGCTTGGTTGGCAGTCTCGGCTACACCTTC.

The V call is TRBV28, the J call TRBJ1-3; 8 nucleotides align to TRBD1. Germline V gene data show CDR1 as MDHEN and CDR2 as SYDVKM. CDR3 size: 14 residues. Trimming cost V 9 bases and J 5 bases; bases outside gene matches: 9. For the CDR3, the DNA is TGTGCCAGACCAGCTAGGACAGGGAGAAACACCATATATTTT. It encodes CARPARTGRNTIYF.

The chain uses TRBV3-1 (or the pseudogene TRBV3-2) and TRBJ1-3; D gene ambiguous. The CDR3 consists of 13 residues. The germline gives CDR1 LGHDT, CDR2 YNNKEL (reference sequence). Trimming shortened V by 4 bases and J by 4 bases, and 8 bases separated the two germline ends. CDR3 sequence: CASSPVPGNTIYF. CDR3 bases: TGTGCCAGCAGCCCGGTCCCGGGAAACACCATATATTTT.

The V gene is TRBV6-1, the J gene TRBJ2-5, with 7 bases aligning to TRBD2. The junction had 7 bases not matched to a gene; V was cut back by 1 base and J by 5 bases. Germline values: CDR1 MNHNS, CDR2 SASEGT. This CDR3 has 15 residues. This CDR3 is CASSEVQGGRETQYF. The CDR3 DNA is TGTGCCAGCAGTGAAGTGCAGGGAGGGAGGGAGACCCAGTACTTC.

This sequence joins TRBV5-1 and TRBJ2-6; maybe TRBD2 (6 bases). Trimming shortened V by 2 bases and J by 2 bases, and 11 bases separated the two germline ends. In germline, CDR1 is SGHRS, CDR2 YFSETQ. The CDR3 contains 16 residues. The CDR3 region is CASSFGGATGANVLTF. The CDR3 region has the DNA TGCGCCAGCAGCTTCGGGGGTGCGACTGGGGCCAACGTCCTGACTTTC.

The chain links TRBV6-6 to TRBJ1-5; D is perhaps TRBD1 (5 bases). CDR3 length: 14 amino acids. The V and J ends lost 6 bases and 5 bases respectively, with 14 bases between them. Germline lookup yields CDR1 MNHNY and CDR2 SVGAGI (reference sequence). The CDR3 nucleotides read TGTGCCAGCAGCTCACTGACAGAAGATCAGCCCCAGCATTTT. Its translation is CASSSLTEDQPQHF.

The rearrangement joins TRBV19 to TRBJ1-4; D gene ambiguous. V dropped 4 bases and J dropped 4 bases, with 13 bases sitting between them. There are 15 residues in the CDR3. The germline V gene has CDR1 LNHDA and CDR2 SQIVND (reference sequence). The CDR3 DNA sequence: TGTGCCAGTAGTACCCCTAAACTGAATAATGAAAAACTGTTTTTT. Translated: CASSTPKLNNEKLFF.

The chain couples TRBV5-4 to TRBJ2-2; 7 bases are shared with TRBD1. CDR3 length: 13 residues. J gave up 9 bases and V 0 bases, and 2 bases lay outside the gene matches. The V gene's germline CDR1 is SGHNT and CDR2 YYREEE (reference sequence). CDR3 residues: CASSLEGARELFF. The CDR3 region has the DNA TGTGCCAGCAGCTTGGAGGGGGCCAGGGAGCTGTTTTTT.

This CDR3 is CSVTGGPDEKLFF. CDR3 DNA sequence: TGCAGCGTAACAGGGGGACCGGATGAAAAACTGTTTTTT. This sequence joins TRBV29-1 and TRBJ1-4; TRBD1 agrees at 8 bases. Losses at the gene ends were 6 bases for V and 6 bases for J; bases not matched to a gene: 6. The germline CDR1 and CDR2 sequences are SQVTM and ANQGSEA. This CDR3 has 13 residues.

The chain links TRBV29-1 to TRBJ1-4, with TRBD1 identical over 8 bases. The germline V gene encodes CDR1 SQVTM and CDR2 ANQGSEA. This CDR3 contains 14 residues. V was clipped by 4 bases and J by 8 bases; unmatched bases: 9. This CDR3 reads CSVAGGVRGEKLFF. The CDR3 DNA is TGCAGCGTTGCAGGGGGCGTCCGGGGAGAAAAACTGTTTTTT.

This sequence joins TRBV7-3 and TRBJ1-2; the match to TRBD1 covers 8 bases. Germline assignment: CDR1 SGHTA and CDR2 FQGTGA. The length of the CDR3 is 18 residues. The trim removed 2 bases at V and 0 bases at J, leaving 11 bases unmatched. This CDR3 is CASSLHAGQGQPNYGYTF. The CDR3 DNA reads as TGTGCCAGCAGCTTACACGCCGGACAGGGACAGCCTAACTATGGCTACACCTTC.

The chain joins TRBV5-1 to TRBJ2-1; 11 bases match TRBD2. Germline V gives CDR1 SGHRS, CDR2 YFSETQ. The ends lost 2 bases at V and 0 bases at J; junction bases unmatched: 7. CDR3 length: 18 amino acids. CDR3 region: CASSLTSGRSPSYNEQFF. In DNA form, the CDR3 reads TGCGCCAGCAGCTTAACTAGCGGGAGATCCCCCTCCTACAATGAGCAGTTCTTC.

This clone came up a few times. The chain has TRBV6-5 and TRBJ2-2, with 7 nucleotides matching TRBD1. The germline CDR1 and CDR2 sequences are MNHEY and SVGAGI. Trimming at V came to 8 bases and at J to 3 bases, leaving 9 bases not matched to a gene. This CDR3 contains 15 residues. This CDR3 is CASSRTGTDTGELFF. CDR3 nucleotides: TGTGCCAGCTCCCGGACAGGCACGGACACCGGGGAGCTGTTTTTT.

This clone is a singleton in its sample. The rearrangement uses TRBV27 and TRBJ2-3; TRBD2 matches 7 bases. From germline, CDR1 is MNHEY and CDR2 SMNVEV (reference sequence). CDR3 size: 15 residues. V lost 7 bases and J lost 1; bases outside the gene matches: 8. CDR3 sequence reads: CASTPLLAGTDTQYF. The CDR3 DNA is TGTGCCAGCACCCCCCTCCTAGCGGGCACAGATACGCAGTATTTT.

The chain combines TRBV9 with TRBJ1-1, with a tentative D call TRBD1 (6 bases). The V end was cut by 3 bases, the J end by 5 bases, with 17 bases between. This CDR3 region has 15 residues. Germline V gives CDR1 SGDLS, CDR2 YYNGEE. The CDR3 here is CASSGKQGIGTEAFF. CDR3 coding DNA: TGTGCCAGCAGCGGCAAACAGGGAATCGGGACTGAAGCTTTCTTT.

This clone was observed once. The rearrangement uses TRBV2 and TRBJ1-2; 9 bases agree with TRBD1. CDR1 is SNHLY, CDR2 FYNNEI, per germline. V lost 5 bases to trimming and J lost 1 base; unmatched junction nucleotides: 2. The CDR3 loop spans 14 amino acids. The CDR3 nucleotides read TGTGCCAGCAGTCCGGGACAGGGTAACTATGGCTACACCTTC. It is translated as CASSPGQGNYGYTF.

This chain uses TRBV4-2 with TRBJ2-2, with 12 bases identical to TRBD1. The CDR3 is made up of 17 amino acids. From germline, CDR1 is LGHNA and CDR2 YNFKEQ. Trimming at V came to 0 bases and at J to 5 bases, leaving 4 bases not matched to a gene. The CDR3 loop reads CASSQDGDRGRTGELFF. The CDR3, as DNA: TGTGCCAGCAGCCAAGACGGGGACAGGGGGCGAACCGGGGAGCTGTTTTTT.

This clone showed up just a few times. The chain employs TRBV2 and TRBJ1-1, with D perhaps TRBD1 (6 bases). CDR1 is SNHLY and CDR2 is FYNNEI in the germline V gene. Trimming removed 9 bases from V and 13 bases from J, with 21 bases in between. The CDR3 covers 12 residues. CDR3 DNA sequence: TGTGCCAGTCATACCGGGACACGGGCAGGTTTCTTT. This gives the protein CASHTGTRAGFF. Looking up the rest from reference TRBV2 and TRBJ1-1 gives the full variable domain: EPEVTQTPSHQVTQMGQEVILRCVPISNHLYFYWYRQILGQKVEFLVSFYNNEISEKSEIFDDQFSVERPDGSNFTLKIRSTKLEDSAMYFCASHTGTRAGFFGQGTRLTVV.

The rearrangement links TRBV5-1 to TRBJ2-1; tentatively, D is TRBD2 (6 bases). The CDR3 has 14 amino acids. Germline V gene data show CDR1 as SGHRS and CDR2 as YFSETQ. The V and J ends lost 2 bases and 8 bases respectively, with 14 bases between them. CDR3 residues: CASSFGTEGHEQFF. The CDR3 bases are TGCGCCAGCAGCTTCGGGACGGAGGGCCATGAGCAGTTCTTC.

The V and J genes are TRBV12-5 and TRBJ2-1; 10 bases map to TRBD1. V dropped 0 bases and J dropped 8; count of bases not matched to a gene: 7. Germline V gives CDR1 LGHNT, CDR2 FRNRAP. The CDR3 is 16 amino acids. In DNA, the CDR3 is TGTGCTAGTGGTTTGGTTGCCGGGACAGGGGCGTATGAGCAGTTCTTC. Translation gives CASGLVAGTGAYEQFF.